Listed below are T cell receptor beta chains from one sample, sequenced in a study of graft-versus-host responses after intestinal transplantation. The method was immunoSEQ multiplex PCR; TCRdb's version includes in-frame clones alone and lacks a portion of them. The profile covers 45,000 to 55,000 clones, with approximately 92% appearing a single time and 5.5% to 6% taken by the ten largest. Sequenced here: PBMCs, sampled 750 to 800 days after a first intestinal transplant, on the day of a second. All receptors come from a human patient who received an intestinal transplant, so some T cells may come from the graft donor. Each CDR3 is given with its conserved first and last residue. D genes are given only for firm matches.

>TRBD1|TRBV10-3
CAIRGPGQGSGNTIYF
>TRBD1|TRBV11-2
CASSLQGGEGAKNIQYF
>.|TRBV29-1
CSVGAGYGEAFF
>TRBD2|TRBV18
CASSPPKRELGNEQFF
>.|TRBV30
CAWCPNPLSPLHF
>.|TRBV9
CASSPQPSLQTYEQYF
>.|TRBV12-1
CASRVSGRAVYEQYF
>.|TRBV2
CASEGAGVDQPQHF
>.|TRBV14
CASSQDSRRGVSEQFF
>.|TRBV27
CASGSGRYNEQFF
>TRBD1|TRBV9
CASSVEQGEDTEAFF
>TRBD1|TRBV19
CASSIGTGGTYEQYF
>TRBD1|TRBV30
CAWSVDRAYEQYF
>.|TRBV29-1
CSGRQGRGYTF
>.|TRBV30
CAWNRAGGEQYF
>.|TRBV7-8
CASSLGSYGYTF
>TRBD1|TRBV27
CASRRQGFTGELFF
>.|TRBV19
CASSIGSPHPGANVLTF
>.|TRBV6-4
CASSAGRGETQYF
>.|TRBV27
CASRADSAPFYGYTF
>TRBD1|TRBV11-2
CASSLEQGPREQYF
>TRBD1|TRBV15
CATSRDSGQGVTYEQYF
>TRBD1|TRBV5-1
CASSLDRAAYEQYF
>.|TRBV9
CASSVVTQATNEKLFF
>TRBD2|TRBV14
CASSILAGAGELFF
>.|TRBV19
CASSIIISGNTIYF
>TRBD1|TRBV27
CATGGQIYEQYF
>TRBD2|TRBV18
CASSPLSGRARNEQFF
>TRBD2|TRBV2
CASTARVAGGRDTQYF
>.|TRBV21-1
CASSNGGRVPDTQYF
>.|TRBV6-5
CASIGRSYEQYF
>TRBD1|TRBV6-1
CASSEALQGAWGYTF
>.|TRBV5-4
CASSPWMNTEAFF
>.|TRBV7-9
CASSLRGEVTDTQYF
>.|TRBV25-1
CASSGGETQYF
>TRBD1|TRBV7-2
CASSLADRGSYEQYF
>TRBD1|TRBV6-5
CASSYSRGTNEKLFF
>.|TRBV5-6
CASSWEGEQYF
>.|TRBV21-1
CASSKSGSRGASGTDTQYF
>TRBD1|TRBV7-7
CASSLAPTGSHEQYF
>.|TRBV7-9
CASSGVREQYF
>TRBD2|TRBV30
CAWRVGSGTYEQYF
>.|TRBV11-2
CASSLGWENEQFF
>.|TRBV7-3
CASSLTSGAYEQYF
>.|TRBV28
CASKMVGLDYEQYF
>TRBD1|TRBV11-2
CASSGDRNTEAFF
>TRBD1|TRBV6-6
CASLPSGTAYYEQYF
>.|TRBV6-5
CASSYSRGAKGYTF
>.|TRBV5-1
CASSGGTYEQYF
>.|TRBV23-1
CASSQIGPSYRSYNEQFF
>.|TRBV29-1
CSAVDDRSSYEQYF
>.|TRBV7-2
CASSLRASDSGNTIYF
>.|TRBV5-1
CASSLVSGYNEKLFF
>.|TRBV28
CASSPLRFEVKETQYF
>.|TRBV19
CASSIGLAGELFF
>TRBD1|TRBV5-6
CASSPDRGLRTQYF
>TRBD1|TRBV28
CASSFGTGGPQTGGYTF